This TCR beta chain is from a study of cytomegalovirus exposure and HLA in healthy donors. Overall study context: Among about 179 million T cells, an earlier analysis found roughly 120 million unique TCR beta sequences.

Regarding the study as a whole: TCR beta sequences reportedly predicted most subjects' HLA-A and HLA-B alleles accurately. Indistinguishable V segments such as TRBV6-2 and TRBV6-3 were excluded. As a later analysis revealed, the rate of TCR association differed by HLA locus, with DRB1 most and HLA-C fewest.

This clone was detected ten times or more. Its antigen remains unidentified. The CDR3 loop spans 19 amino acids. CDR1 is SEHNR and CDR2 is FQNEAQ in the germline V gene (reference sequence). Trimming cost V 5 bases and J 6 bases; bases outside gene matches: 24. PCR employed 60 Vbeta and 13 Jbeta primers. Data came from immunoSEQ multiplex PCR; TCRdb stores just in-frame clones and leaves some out. Of 95,000 to 150,000 clones in the sample, roughly 66% are singletons; the top ten hold 4% to 5.5%. This TCR was recovered from a man aged 55 to 70 in good health and CMV-seropositive. The rearrangement links TRBV7-9 to TRBJ2-7; 8 nucleotides line up with TRBD1. Input material: PBMCs. The CDR3 coding sequence is TGTGCCAGCAGCGTCAACCTCGGGACAGGCGAAAAGTCCACCCTCGAGCAGTACTTC. This sequence encodes CASSVNLGTGEKSTLEQYF.